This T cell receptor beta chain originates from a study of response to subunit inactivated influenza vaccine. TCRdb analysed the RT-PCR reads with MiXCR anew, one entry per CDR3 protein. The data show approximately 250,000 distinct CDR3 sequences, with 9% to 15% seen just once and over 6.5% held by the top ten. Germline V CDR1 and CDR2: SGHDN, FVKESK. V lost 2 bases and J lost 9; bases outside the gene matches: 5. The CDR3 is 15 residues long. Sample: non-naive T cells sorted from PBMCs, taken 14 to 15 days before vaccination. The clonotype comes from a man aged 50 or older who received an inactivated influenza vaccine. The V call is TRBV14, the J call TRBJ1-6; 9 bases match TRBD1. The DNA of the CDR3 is TGTGCCAGCAGCCAAAGGGGACAGGGTGGTTCACCCCTCCACTTT. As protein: CASSQRGQGGSPLHF.